This T cell receptor beta chain derives from a study of response to subunit inactivated influenza vaccine. Study observations and caveats: The authors put forward the suggestion that each seasonal influenza vaccination may bring in only a limited number of new T cells.

Note on this clonotype: Its antigen is still unknown.

The CDR3 is 16 amino acids. Trimming at V came to 5 bases and at J to 2 bases, leaving 10 bases not matched to a gene. Germline lookup yields CDR1 SGHNT and CDR2 YYREEE (reference sequence). TCRdb re-analysed the RT-PCR reads in MiXCR, keeping a single row per CDR3 protein. The data show about 580,000 distinct CDR3 sequences, approximately 15% seen once. The receptor was derived from a man over 45 who received an inactivated influenza vaccine. Sample: PBMCs from blood, taken 12 days after vaccination. The chain recombines TRBV5-4 with TRBJ1-2, with 9 positions matching TRBD1. The CDR3 reads CASRTGGTGKNYGYTF. CDR3 sequence (DNA): TGTGCCAGCAGGACCGGAGGGACAGGGAAAAACTATGGCTACACCTTC. Drawing the rest from reference TRBV5-4 and TRBJ1-2, the complete variable domain is ETGVTQSPTHLIKTRGQQVTLRCSSQSGHNTVSWYQQALGQGPQFIFQYYREEENGRGNFPPRFSGLQFPNYSSELNVNALELDDSALYLCASRTGGTGKNYGYTFGSGTRLTVV.